This T cell receptor (beta chain) was recorded in a study of T cell changes during pregnancy in multiple sclerosis. This table comes from immunoSEQ multiplex PCR, and its TCRdb copy is limited to in-frame clones, with some not included. The data hold 80,000 to 130,000 clones, with just over 90% observed a single time. The junction had 5 bases not matched to a gene; V was cut back by 4 bases and J by 2 bases. The CDR3 extends over 15 amino acids. Germline CDR1 reads SEHNR; CDR2 reads FQNEAQ (reference sequence). Sequenced here: peripheral blood, sampled in the second trimester of pregnancy. This receptor was identified in a female donor with multiple sclerosis, enrolled in a pregnancy study. The chain uses TRBV7-9 and TRBJ2-7; TRBD2 matches 10 bases. The CDR3, as DNA: TGTGCCAGCAGCTGGGCTAGCGGGGGAACCTACGAGCAGTACTTC. Residues: CASSWASGGTYEQYF.